The 12 T cell receptor beta chains presented below share a single source sample, sequenced in a study of T cell repertoires in cytomegalovirus infection. These TCRs are of unknown antigen specificity. TCRdb re-analysed the reads in MiXCR, keeping a single row per CDR3 protein. The repertoire holds approximately 1,000,000 distinct CDR3 sequences, with around 29% as singletons. The specimen comprised cultured CD8+ T cells from PBMCs, sampled from culture after CMV antigen stimulation. The receptors come from a human donor in good health (CMV status not recorded). Some clones in this sample may be carry-over from other donors' samples.

The chain links TRBV6-2 or TRBV6-3 to TRBJ2-2; possible D gene TRBD1, 6 bases. With 2 bases removed from V and 4 bases from J, the gap between germline ends came to 17 bases. Germline lookup yields CDR1 MNHEY and CDR2 SVGEGT. This CDR3 region has 17 residues. Written as DNA, the CDR3 is TGTGCCAGCAGTTACCAGACAGGCCCTCAGGGCACCGGGGAGCTGTTTTTT. Translated: CASSYQTGPQGTGELFF.

The chain carries TRBV12-3 or TRBV12-4 and TRBJ2-1; 12 nucleotides line up with TRBD2. V shed 1 base, J shed 7 bases, and the junction held 5 bases outside the gene matches. The CDR3 has 16 amino acids. The CDR3 sequence: CASSLDGLAGSNEQFF. Written as DNA, the CDR3 is TGTGCCAGCAGTTTAGACGGACTAGCGGGGTCGAATGAGCAGTTCTTC.

This chain uses TRBV27 with TRBJ1-5; TRBD1 might be the D (6 bases). Germline V gives CDR1 MNHEY, CDR2 SMNVEV (reference sequence). Deletions cut 5 bases from V and 3 bases from J, with 23 bases between. The CDR3 is 18 residues long. The CDR3 DNA follows: TGTGCCAGCAGTCCTGGCCGGTTTAACCGGGGGCCCAATCAGCCCCAGCATTTT. As protein: CASSPGRFNRGPNQPQHF.

This chain uses TRBV4-1 with TRBJ1-2; D gene ambiguous. The CDR3 is 16 residues long. The V end was cut by 0 bases, the J end by 4 bases, with 15 bases between. The germline gives CDR1 MGHRA, CDR2 YSYEKL. The CDR3: CASSQEEGGFGYGYTF. The DNA for the CDR3 is TGCGCCAGCAGCCAAGAGGAAGGAGGGTTCGGCTATGGCTACACCTTC.

This clonotype was counted only a few times. The chain carries TRBV6-2 or TRBV6-3 and TRBJ2-1; TRBD1 aligns across 11 bases. With 1 base clipped from V and 10 bases from J, the junction kept 9 bases outside the gene matches. This CDR3 contains 16 residues. Germline lookup yields CDR1 MNHEY and CDR2 SVGEGT. CDR3 coding DNA: TGTGCCAGCAGTTACTACCTCCGGGACAGGGGGAAGGAGCAGTTCTTC. Translating gives CASSYYLRDRGKEQFF.

This clonotype was seen only a few times. J is TRBJ1-1 and V is TRBV19, with 10 bases that match TRBD1. V gave up 8 bases and J gave up 9 bases; unmatched junction bases: 12. This CDR3 comprises 14 residues. Per germline, CDR1 LNHDA and CDR2 SQIVND (reference sequence). The chain's CDR3 is CASGDRGRKVKAFF. The CDR3 DNA follows: TGTGCCAGTGGCGACAGGGGGCGGAAAGTTAAAGCTTTCTTT.

The genes are TRBV9 and TRBJ1-2; a weak D match, TRBD1 (6 bases). CDR3 length equals 19 residues. Trimming pared 3 bases from V and 7 bases from J, leaving 31 bases between. Looked up from germline, CDR1 is SGDLS and CDR2 is YYNGEE. The CDR3 protein is CASSDDPGGARGPSSGYTF. DNA of the CDR3: TGTGCCAGCAGCGACGACCCGGGGGGGGCGCGCGGTCCCTCGAGTGGCTACACCTTC.

The rearrangement joins TRBV4-3 to TRBJ1-2; TRBD1 matches 7 bases. Per the germline V gene, CDR1 is LGHNA and CDR2 is YSLEER. The CDR3 is 16 residues long. V trimming: 0 bases; J trimming: 1 base; junction bases outside the gene matches: 5. The CDR3 spells CASSQDSTGVNYGYTF. CDR3 sequence (DNA): TGCGCCAGCAGCCAAGACTCCACAGGGGTTAACTATGGCTACACCTTC.

The chain uses TRBV10-3 and TRBJ2-2; 7 bases fit TRBD1. The CDR3 has 13 amino acids. J lost 7 bases, V lost 7 bases, and 6 bases had no gene match. In germline, CDR1 is ENHRY, CDR2 SYGVKD. CDR3 coding DNA: TGTGCCATCAAGACAGGGAATGACGGGGAGCTGTTTTTT. Amino acid sequence: CAIKTGNDGELFF.

This clonotype was observed a few times. This chain joins TRBV6-2 or TRBV6-3 and TRBJ2-2; the match to TRBD1 covers 8 bases. Germline-derived CDR1 and CDR2 are MNHEY and SVGEGT. V gave up 6 bases and J gave up 2 bases; unmatched junction bases: 5. CDR3 length: 15 residues. CDR3 nucleotides: TGTGCCAGCAGGCCTGACAGGGGAAACACCGGGGAGCTGTTTTTT. Encoded protein: CASRPDRGNTGELFF.

The chain uses TRBV4-1 and TRBJ1-1, with 12 bases that match TRBD1. Germline CDR1 MGHRA, CDR2 YSYEKL. V shed 1 base, J shed 4 bases, and the junction held 4 bases outside the gene matches. The CDR3 length is 16 residues. The CDR3 sequence: CASSQGGQGAGTEAFF. The CDR3 DNA follows: TGCGCCAGCAGCCAAGGGGGACAGGGGGCGGGCACTGAAGCTTTCTTT.

The chain is built from TRBV13 and TRBJ1-1; D gene unclear. Germline CDR1 PRHDT, CDR2 FYEKMQ (reference sequence). The CDR3 is 13 amino acids. Between the trimmed V and J ends, which lost 4 bases and 7 bases, there was a span of 13 bases. CDR3 sequence reads: CASSSSPGLEAFF. The CDR3 region has the DNA TGTGCCAGCAGCTCCTCCCCGGGCCTTGAAGCTTTCTTT.